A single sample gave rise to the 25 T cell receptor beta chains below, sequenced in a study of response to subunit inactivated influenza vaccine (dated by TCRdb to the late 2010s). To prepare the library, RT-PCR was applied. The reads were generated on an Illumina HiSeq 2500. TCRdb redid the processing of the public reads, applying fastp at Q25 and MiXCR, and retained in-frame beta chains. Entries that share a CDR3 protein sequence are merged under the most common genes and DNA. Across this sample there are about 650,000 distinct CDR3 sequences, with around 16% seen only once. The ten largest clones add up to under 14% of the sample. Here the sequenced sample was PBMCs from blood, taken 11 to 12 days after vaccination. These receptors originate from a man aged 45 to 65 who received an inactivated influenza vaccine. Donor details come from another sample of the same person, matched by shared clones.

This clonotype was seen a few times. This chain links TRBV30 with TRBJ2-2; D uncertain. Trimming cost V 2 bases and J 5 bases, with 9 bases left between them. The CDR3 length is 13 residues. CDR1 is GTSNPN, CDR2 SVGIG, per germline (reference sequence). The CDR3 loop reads CAWSPHRTGELFF. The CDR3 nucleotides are TGTGCCTGGAGTCCCCACAGAACCGGGGAGCTGTTTTTT.

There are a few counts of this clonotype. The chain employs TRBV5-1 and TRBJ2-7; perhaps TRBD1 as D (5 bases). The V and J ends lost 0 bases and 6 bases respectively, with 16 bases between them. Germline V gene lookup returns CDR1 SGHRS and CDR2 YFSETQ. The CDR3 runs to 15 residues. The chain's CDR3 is CASSLASIARGEQYF. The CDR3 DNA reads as TGCGCCAGCAGCTTGGCCTCGATTGCTAGGGGCGAGCAGTACTTC.

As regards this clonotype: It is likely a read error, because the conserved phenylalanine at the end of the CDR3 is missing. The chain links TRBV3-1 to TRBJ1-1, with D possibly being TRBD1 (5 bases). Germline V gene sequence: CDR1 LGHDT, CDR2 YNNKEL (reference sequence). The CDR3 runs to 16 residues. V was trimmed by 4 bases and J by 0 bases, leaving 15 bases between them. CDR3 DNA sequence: TGTGCCAGCAGCCCGGTGACAGTCGAGCTGAACACTGAAGCTTTCCTT. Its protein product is CASSPVTVELNTEAFL.

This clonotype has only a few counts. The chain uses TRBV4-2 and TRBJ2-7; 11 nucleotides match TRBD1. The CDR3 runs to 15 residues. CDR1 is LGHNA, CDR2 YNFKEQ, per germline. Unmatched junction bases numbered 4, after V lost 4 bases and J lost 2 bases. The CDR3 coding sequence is TGTGCCAGCAGCCCCGGGACAGGGGGGGCCTACGAGCAGTACTTC. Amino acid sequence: CASSPGTGGAYEQYF.

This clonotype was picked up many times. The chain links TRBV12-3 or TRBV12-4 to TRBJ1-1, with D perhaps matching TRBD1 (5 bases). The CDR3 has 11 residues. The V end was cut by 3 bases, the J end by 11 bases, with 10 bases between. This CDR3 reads CASSLGGVAFF. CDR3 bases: TGTGCCAGCAGTTTGGGGGGGGTGGCTTTCTTT.

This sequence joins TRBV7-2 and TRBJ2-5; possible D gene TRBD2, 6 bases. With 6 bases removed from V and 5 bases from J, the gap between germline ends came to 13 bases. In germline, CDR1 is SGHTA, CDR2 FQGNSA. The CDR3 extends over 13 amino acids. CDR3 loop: CASRPGTSETQYF. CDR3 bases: TGTGCCAGCAGACCGGGGACTTCGGAGACCCAGTACTTC.

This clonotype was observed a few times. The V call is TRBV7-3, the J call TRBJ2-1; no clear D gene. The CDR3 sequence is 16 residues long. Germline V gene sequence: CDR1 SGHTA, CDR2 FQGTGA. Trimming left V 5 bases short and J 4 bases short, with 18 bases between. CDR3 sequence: CASSPTPGTRYNEQFF. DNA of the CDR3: TGTGCCAGCAGCCCAACTCCGGGCACACGGTACAATGAGCAGTTCTTC.

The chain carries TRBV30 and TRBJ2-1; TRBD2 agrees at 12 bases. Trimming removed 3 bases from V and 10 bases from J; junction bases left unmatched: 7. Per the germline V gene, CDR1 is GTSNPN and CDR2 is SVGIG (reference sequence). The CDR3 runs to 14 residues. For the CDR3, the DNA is TGTGCCTGGAGCGCTAGCGGGGGGGCCTCGGAGCAGTTCTTC. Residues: CAWSASGGASEQFF.

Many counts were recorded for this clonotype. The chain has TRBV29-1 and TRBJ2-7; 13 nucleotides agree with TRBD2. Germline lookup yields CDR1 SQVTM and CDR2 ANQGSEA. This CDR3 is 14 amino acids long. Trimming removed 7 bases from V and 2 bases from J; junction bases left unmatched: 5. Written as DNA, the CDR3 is TGCAGCGCCACGACTAGCGGGGGGCCCTACGAGCAGTACTTC. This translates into CSATTSGGPYEQYF.

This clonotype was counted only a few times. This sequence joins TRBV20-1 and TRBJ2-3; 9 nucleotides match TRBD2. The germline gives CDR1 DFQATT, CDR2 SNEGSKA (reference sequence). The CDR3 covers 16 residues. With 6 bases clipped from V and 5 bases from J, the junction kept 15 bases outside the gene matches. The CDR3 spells CSADPLSGSVRDTQYF. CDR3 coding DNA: TGCAGTGCAGACCCCCTTAGCGGGAGTGTAAGAGATACGCAGTATTTT.

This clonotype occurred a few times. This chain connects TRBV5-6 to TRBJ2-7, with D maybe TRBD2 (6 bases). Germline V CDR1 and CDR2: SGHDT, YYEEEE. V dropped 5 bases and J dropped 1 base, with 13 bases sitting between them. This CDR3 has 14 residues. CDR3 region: CASRAGTLSYEQYF. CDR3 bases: TGTGCCAGCAGGGCCGGGACTCTATCCTACGAGCAGTACTTC.

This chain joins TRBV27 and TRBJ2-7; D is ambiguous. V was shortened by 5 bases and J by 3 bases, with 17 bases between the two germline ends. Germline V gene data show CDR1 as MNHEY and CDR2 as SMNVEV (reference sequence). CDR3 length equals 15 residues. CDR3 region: CASSLHPPVLYEQYF. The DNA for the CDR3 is TGTGCCAGCAGTCTACACCCCCCCGTTCTCTACGAGCAGTACTTC.

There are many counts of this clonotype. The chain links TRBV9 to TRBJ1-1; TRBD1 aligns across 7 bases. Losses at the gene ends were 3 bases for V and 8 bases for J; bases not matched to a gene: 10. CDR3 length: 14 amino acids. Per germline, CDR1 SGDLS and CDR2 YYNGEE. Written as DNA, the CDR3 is TGTGCCAGCAGCGAAACCGGGGGAGGGGGCGAAGCTTTCTTT. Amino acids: CASSETGGGGEAFF.

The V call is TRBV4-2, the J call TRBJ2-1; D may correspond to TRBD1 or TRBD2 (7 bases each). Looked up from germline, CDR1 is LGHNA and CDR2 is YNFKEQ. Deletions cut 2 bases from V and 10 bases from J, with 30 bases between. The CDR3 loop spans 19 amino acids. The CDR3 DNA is TGTGCCAGCAGCCAAAATGGGGCAAGATTCCGGCAGGGGGGGAACGAGCAGTTCTTC. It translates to CASSQNGARFRQGGNEQFF.

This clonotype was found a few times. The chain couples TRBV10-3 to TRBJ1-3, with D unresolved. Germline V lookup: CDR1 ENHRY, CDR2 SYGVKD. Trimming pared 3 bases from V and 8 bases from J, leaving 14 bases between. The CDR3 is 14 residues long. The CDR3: CAISDLDPADTIYF. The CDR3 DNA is TGTGCCATCAGTGACTTAGATCCGGCGGACACCATATATTTT.

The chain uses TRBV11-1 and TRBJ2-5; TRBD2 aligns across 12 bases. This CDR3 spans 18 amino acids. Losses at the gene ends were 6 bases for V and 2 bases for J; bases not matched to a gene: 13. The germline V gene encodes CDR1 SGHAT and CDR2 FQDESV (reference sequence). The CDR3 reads CASRGSLLAGGAQETQYF. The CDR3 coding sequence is TGTGCCAGCAGAGGGTCGCTACTAGCGGGGGGAGCACAAGAGACCCAGTACTTC.

The CDR3 sequence is CASSPGITNTGELFF. The CDR3 DNA is TGTGCCAGCAGCCCAGGGATAACGAACACCGGGGAGCTGTTTTTT. The J gene is TRBJ2-2, the V gene TRBV5-8; perhaps TRBD1 as D (5 bases). Germline CDR1 SGHTS, CDR2 YDEGEE. V lost 4 bases to trimming and J lost 0 bases, with 10 bases between them. The CDR3 totals 15 residues.

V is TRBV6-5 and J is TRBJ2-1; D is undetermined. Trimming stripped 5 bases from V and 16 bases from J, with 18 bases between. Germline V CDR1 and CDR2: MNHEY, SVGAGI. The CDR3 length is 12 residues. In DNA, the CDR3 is TGTGCCAGCAGTACCTTGGACCAGTTCCCTTTCTTC. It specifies CASSTLDQFPFF.

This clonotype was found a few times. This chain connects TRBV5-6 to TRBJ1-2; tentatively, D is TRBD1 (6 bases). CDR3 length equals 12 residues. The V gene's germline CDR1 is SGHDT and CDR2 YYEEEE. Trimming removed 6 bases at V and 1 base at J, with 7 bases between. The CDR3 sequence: CASTQGNYGYTF. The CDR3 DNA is TGTGCCAGCACACAGGGTAACTATGGCTACACCTTC.

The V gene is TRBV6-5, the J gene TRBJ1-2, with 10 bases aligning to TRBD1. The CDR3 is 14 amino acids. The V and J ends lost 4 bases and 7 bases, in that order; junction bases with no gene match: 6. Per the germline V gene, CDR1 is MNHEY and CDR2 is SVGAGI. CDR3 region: CASSFTTGGSGYTF. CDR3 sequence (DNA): TGTGCCAGCAGTTTTACGACAGGGGGCTCTGGCTACACCTTC.

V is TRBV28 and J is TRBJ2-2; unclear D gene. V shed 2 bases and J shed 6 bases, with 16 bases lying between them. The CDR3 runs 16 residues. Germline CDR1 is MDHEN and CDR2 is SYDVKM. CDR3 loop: CASSLRLWGSAGELFF. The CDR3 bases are TGTGCCAGCAGTTTAAGGTTATGGGGATCGGCCGGGGAGCTGTTTTTT.

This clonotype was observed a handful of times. The CDR3 is CASKLGDLETQYF. The CDR3 coding sequence is TGTGCCAGCAAGCTTGGGGACCTGGAGACCCAGTACTTC. The rearrangement uses TRBV5-5 and TRBJ2-5; the D call may be TRBD1 or TRBD2 (5 bases each). The CDR3 covers 13 residues. Germline CDR1 reads SGHKS; CDR2 reads YYEKEE (reference sequence). The V gene lost 6 bases and the J gene lost 5 bases, with 14 bases spanning the gap.

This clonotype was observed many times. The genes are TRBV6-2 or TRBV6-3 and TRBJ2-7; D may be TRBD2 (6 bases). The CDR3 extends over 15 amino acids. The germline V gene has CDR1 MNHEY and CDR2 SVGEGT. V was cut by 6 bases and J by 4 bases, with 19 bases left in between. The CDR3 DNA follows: TGTGCCAGCAGCAAATATACCGGGACTGCTTACGAGCAGTACTTC. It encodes CASSKYTGTAYEQYF.

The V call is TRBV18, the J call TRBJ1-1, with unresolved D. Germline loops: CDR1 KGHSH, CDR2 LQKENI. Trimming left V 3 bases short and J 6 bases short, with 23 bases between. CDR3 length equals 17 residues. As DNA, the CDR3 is TGTGCCAGCTCACCGGGGTTGATATTTAGTAGTAACGCTGAAGCTTTCTTT. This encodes CASSPGLIFSSNAEAFF.

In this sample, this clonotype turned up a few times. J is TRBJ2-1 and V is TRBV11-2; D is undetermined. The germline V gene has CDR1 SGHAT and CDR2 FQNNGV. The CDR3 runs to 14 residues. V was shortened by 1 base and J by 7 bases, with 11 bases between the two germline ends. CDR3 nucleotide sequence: TGTGCCAGCAGCTTAGTGGGCGGTTCAAATGAGCAGTTCTTC. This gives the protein CASSLVGGSNEQFF.